This T cell receptor beta chain was obtained from a study of blood T cells in healthy people across ages. Broader study findings: Per million T cells, the diversity of TCR beta decreased roughly linearly as age advanced.

This clonotype was detected a few times. The antigen remains undetermined. PCR was performed a second time for roughly 7 to 12 cycles using a sample-barcoded 5' primer and a J-beta primer mix. TCRdb passed the 5' RACE reads through MiXCR, listing each CDR3 protein once. This table has about 2 million distinct CDR3 sequences, around half appearing once. The length of the CDR3 is 13 residues. The germline V gene encodes CDR1 ENHRY and CDR2 SYGVKD. V was pared by 3 bases and J by 3 bases, with 8 bases between. The V gene is TRBV10-3, the J gene TRBJ2-5; D unclear. Sequenced material: blood. This TCR derives from a woman aged 40 to 50 in good health. The CDR3 DNA sequence: TGTGCCATCAGTGATTCCTTTAAAGAGACCCAGTACTTC. The encoded protein is CAISDSFKETQYF.